This T cell receptor (beta chain) appears in the sequencing data of a study of cytomegalovirus exposure and HLA in healthy donors. Study results and limitations: More clonal expansion characterized HLA-associated TCR beta chains than equally common others in a later analysis. The availability of immune exposure information extended only to CMV serostatus. Later on, a genetic analysis was performed. It linked a missense variant in DCLRE1C with V- and J-gene trimming of TCR beta.

PCR used 60 Vbeta primers and 13 Jbeta primers. Measured with immunoSEQ multiplex PCR; TCRdb has only the in-frame clones, and not every one. The sample shows around 150,000 clones, 70% to 80% of them seen only once. The CDR3 totals 13 residues. V lost 4 bases and J lost 7; bases outside the gene matches: 2. CDR1 is SQVTM, CDR2 ANQGSEA, per germline. For this clone: As yet, its antigen is unknown. In the same sample, other DNA sequences code for this CDR3.

The receptor was isolated from a man aged 35 to 55 in good health and CMV-seropositive. This sequence joins TRBV29-1 and TRBJ1-6; 9 nucleotides line up with TRBD1. The material sequenced was PBMCs. The CDR3 protein is CSVGTGANSPLHF. DNA of the CDR3: TGCAGCGTTGGGACAGGGGCAAATTCACCCCTCCACTTT.